What follows are 28 T cell receptor beta chains derived from one specimen sequenced in a study of control samples from healthy donors and cancer patients. Using immunoSEQ multiplex PCR, the repertoire was profiled, and TCRdb retains in-frame clones only, with some absent. Of approximately 120,000 clones listed, roughly 87% are singletons. The specimen was blood. The receptors here all came from a man younger than 35 in good health.

This chain links TRBV15 with TRBJ2-7; possibly TRBD1 for D (7 bases). V gave up 5 bases and J gave up 2 bases, with 19 bases separating them. From germline, CDR1 is LNHNV and CDR2 YYDKDF (reference sequence). The CDR3 spans 16 residues. The chain's CDR3 is CATSGGGGTKTYEQYF. CDR3 bases: TGTGCCACCAGCGGAGGGGGCGGGACAAAGACCTACGAGCAGTACTTC.

This clone was seen only once. J is TRBJ1-5 and V is TRBV6-1; 7 positions agree with TRBD1. CDR3 length: 14 residues. The germline V gene encodes CDR1 MNHNS and CDR2 SASEGT. V trimming: 2 bases; J trimming: 5 bases; junction bases outside the gene matches: 3. This chain's CDR3 is CASSERDSDQPQHF. The CDR3, as DNA: TGTGCCAGCAGTGAACGGGACAGCGATCAGCCCCAGCATTTT.

This rearrangement joins TRBV30 to TRBJ2-5; TRBD2 matches at 10 bases. The CDR3 consists of 19 residues. The germline V gene encodes CDR1 GTSNPN and CDR2 SVGIG (reference sequence). The junction had 25 bases not matched to a gene; V was cut back by 5 bases and J by 7 bases. DNA of the CDR3: TGTGCCTGGGAGCCGACGGCTAGCGGGAGTCTTTTGGGACCCGGGACCCAGTACTTC. This encodes CAWEPTASGSLLGPGTQYF.

This clone showed up just a few times. The chain joins TRBV10-1 to TRBJ2-3; tentatively, D is TRBD2 (5 bases). Germline V gene data show CDR1 as WNHNN and CDR2 as SYGVQD (reference sequence). This CDR3 region has 16 residues. Trimming cost V 4 bases and J 7 bases, with 21 bases left between them. The CDR3 spells CASSGPQRDGGNTQYF. The CDR3 region has the DNA TGCGCCAGCAGTGGCCCACAGCGAGATGGAGGTAATACGCAGTATTTT.

V and J are TRBV5-8 and TRBJ2-1; 11 bases match TRBD2. The V segment lost 0 bases and the J segment 10 bases; nucleotides outside the gene matches: 9. The CDR3 sequence is 16 residues long. Germline lookup yields CDR1 SGHTS and CDR2 YDEGEE. CDR3 region: CASSLALAGGPREQFF. In DNA form, the CDR3 reads TGTGCCAGCAGCTTGGCCTTAGCGGGAGGGCCACGAGAGCAGTTCTTC.

The chain has TRBV15 and TRBJ2-2, with TRBD1 matching over 9 bases. This CDR3 contains 14 residues. V trimming: 4 bases; J trimming: 8 bases; junction bases outside the gene matches: 5. The germline V gene encodes CDR1 LNHNV and CDR2 YYDKDF (reference sequence). CDR3 amino acids: CATSTGTGRGELFF. For the CDR3, the DNA is TGTGCCACCAGCACCGGGACAGGGAGGGGGGAGCTGTTTTTT.

The chain recombines TRBV5-5 with TRBJ2-2, with TRBD1 identical over 10 bases. The CDR3 sequence is 17 residues long. In germline, CDR1 is SGHKS, CDR2 YYEKEE (reference sequence). J was trimmed by 7 bases and V by 2 bases; bases with no gene match: 11. For the CDR3, the DNA is TGTGCCAGCAGCTTAAGACTGGGGACAGGGGATGACGGGGAGCTGTTTTTT. Protein sequence: CASSLRLGTGDDGELFF.

The chain recombines TRBV11-2 with TRBJ1-2, with 8 bases lining up with TRBD1. Germline V lookup: CDR1 SGHAT, CDR2 FQNNGV. This CDR3 spans 16 amino acids. The trim removed 4 bases at V and 4 bases at J, leaving 11 bases unmatched. DNA for the CDR3: TGTGCCAGCAGCTCAAAGACAGGGGCGGGTGGCTATGGCTACACCTTC. Translation gives CASSSKTGAGGYGYTF.

J is TRBJ2-1 and V is TRBV5-1; 8 nucleotides match TRBD1. The trim removed 3 bases at V and 6 bases at J, leaving 17 bases unmatched. This CDR3 is 18 amino acids long. The germline gives CDR1 SGHRS, CDR2 YFSETQ. The CDR3 nucleotides are TGCGCCAGCAGCTCCCTAGAAATTGGACAGGGACCCAGCAATGAGCAGTTCTTC. Encoded protein: CASSSLEIGQGPSNEQFF.

This rearrangement joins TRBV5-6 to TRBJ1-1, with D possibly TRBD1 on 6 matching bases. V shed 0 bases and J shed 4 bases, with 13 bases lying between them. The CDR3 has 15 residues. Germline V CDR1 and CDR2: SGHDT, YYEEEE. The CDR3 sequence is CASSLGPRGVTEAFF. CDR3 DNA sequence: TGTGCCAGCAGCTTGGGTCCCAGGGGCGTCACTGAAGCTTTCTTT.

The chain has TRBV15 and TRBJ2-2, with 8 bases lining up with TRBD2. Looked up from germline, CDR1 is LNHNV and CDR2 is YYDKDF (reference sequence). This CDR3 region has 17 residues. V shed 5 bases, J shed 4 bases, and the junction held 12 bases outside the gene matches. In DNA form, the CDR3 reads TGTGCCACCAGCGTTGAACTAGCGGCGCGTAGCACCGGGGAGCTGTTTTTT. It translates to CATSVELAARSTGELFF.

The V call is TRBV7-2, the J call TRBJ2-5; D is perhaps TRBD1 (5 bases). The ends were cut back, 5 bases at V and 3 bases at J, with 10 bases in the middle. This CDR3 comprises 13 residues. Germline V gene data show CDR1 as SGHTA and CDR2 as FQGNSA. In nucleotides, the CDR3 is TGTGCCAGCAGCCGGCAGGGAAAAGAGACCCAGTACTTC. This encodes CASSRQGKETQYF.

CDR3 residues: CASSAQMNYGYTF. CDR3 DNA sequence: TGTGCCAGCAGCGCCCAGATGAACTATGGCTACACCTTC. V and J are TRBV21-1 and TRBJ1-2; TRBD1 was called by the table and not checked on the DNA. TRBV21-1 constitutes a pseudogene. The CDR3 sequence is 13 residues long.

The gene calls are TRBV9 and TRBJ2-2; D remains ambiguous. The CDR3 is made up of 13 amino acids. V was trimmed by 2 bases and J by 3 bases, leaving 5 bases between them. Looked up from germline, CDR1 is SGDLS and CDR2 is YYNGEE. The CDR3 nucleotides are TGTGCCAGCAGCGTCCGATACACCGGGGAGCTGTTTTTT. Translation: CASSVRYTGELFF.

This clone was found many times. V is TRBV30 and J is TRBJ1-1; a weak D match, TRBD1 (5 bases). The V end lost 3 bases, the J end lost 0 bases, and 11 bases lay between the germline ends. CDR3 length: 14 residues. The germline CDR1 and CDR2 sequences are GTSNPN and SVGIG (reference sequence). The CDR3 is CAWRSPGMNTEAFF. CDR3 nucleotide sequence: TGTGCCTGGAGATCCCCAGGGATGAACACTGAAGCTTTCTTT.

V is TRBV11-2 and J is TRBJ2-3; 11 bases line up with TRBD2. Per germline, CDR1 SGHAT and CDR2 FQNNGV. V was clipped by 4 bases and J by 2 bases; unmatched bases: 5. The CDR3 has 16 residues. The CDR3 region is CASSWGTSGVTDTQYF. DNA for the CDR3: TGTGCCAGCAGCTGGGGGACTAGCGGAGTCACAGATACGCAGTATTTT.

The chain is built from TRBV5-1 and TRBJ1-3, with D perhaps matching TRBD1 (5 bases). The CDR3 is 17 amino acids. Trimming shortened V by 0 bases and J by 4 bases, and 17 bases separated the two germline ends. Germline V gives CDR1 SGHRS, CDR2 YFSETQ. The DNA of the CDR3 is TGCGCCAGCAGCTTGGATGGAGCAGGGTCGTCCGGAAACACCATATATTTT. Its translation is CASSLDGAGSSGNTIYF. The full variable domain, with the rest looked up from reference TRBV5-1 and TRBJ1-3, is KAGVTQTPRYLIKTRGQQVTLSCSPISGHRSVSWYQQTPGQGLQFLFEYFSETQRNKGNFPGRFSGRQFSNSRSEMNVSTLELGDSALYLCASSLDGAGSSGNTIYFGEGSWLTVV.

The CDR3 region is CASRRQGPTDTQYF. The DNA of the CDR3 is TGTGCCAGCAGGCGACAGGGGCCGACAGATACGCAGTATTTT. The rearrangement uses TRBV27 and TRBJ2-3; 8 nucleotides match TRBD1. This CDR3 has 14 residues. CDR1 MNHEY and CDR2 SMNVEV come from the germline V gene (reference sequence). V gave up 6 bases and J gave up 3 bases; unmatched junction bases: 5.

The chain combines TRBV13 with TRBJ2-1, with 10 bases that match TRBD2. The germline gives CDR1 PRHDT, CDR2 FYEKMQ (reference sequence). The CDR3 contains 16 residues. Trimming cost V 4 bases and J 4 bases; bases outside gene matches: 7. This CDR3 is CASSSRLAGLYNEQFF. CDR3 in DNA: TGTGCCAGCAGCTCCCGACTAGCGGGCCTTTACAATGAGCAGTTCTTC.

This clone was counted a single time. The chain employs TRBV10-3 and TRBJ1-1; 7 bases agree with TRBD1. The CDR3 has 13 amino acids. Germline CDR1 reads ENHRY; CDR2 reads SYGVKD. With 4 bases clipped from V and 7 bases from J, the junction kept 6 bases outside the gene matches. The CDR3 sequence: CAISVDRAVEAFF. The CDR3 DNA is TGTGCCATCAGTGTCGACAGGGCGGTTGAAGCTTTCTTT.

The chain combines TRBV29-1 with TRBJ1-4, with 9 bases lining up with TRBD1. V gave up 4 bases and J gave up 8 bases; unmatched junction bases: 5. The CDR3 is 13 residues long. The germline V gene encodes CDR1 SQVTM and CDR2 ANQGSEA. As DNA, the CDR3 is TGCAGCGTTGCACAGGGGGCCAGGGAAAAACTGTTTTTT. Translated, it gives CSVAQGAREKLFF.

The chain employs TRBV19 and TRBJ2-7; D is undetermined. There are 13 residues in the CDR3. V dropped 4 bases and J dropped 3 bases, with 10 bases sitting between them. CDR1 and CDR2 from the germline V gene are LNHDA and SQIVND (reference sequence). CDR3 bases: TGTGCCAGTAGTACCGACTCGAGCTACGAGCAGTACTTC. This codes for CASSTDSSYEQYF.

The chain couples TRBV28 to TRBJ2-4; 7 bases line up with TRBD2. Germline V gene data show CDR1 as MDHEN and CDR2 as SYDVKM. With 2 bases clipped from V and 7 bases from J, the junction kept 8 bases outside the gene matches. The CDR3 consists of 15 residues. CDR3 in amino acids: CASSLGDLRGNIQYF. CDR3 in DNA: TGTGCCAGCAGTTTAGGGGACTTGCGGGGGAACATTCAGTACTTC.

This chain uses TRBV2 with TRBJ1-1; D gene ambiguous. There are 16 residues in the CDR3. Trimming removed 3 bases at V and 4 bases at J, with 18 bases between. Per germline, CDR1 SNHLY and CDR2 FYNNEI. The chain's CDR3 is CASSEVRVRGSTEAFF. CDR3 nucleotides: TGTGCCAGCAGTGAGGTTAGAGTCCGGGGTTCCACTGAAGCTTTCTTT.

This rearrangement joins TRBV27 to TRBJ1-5; D call uncertain. V dropped 3 bases and J dropped 6 bases, with 6 bases sitting between them. Germline CDR1 is MNHEY and CDR2 is SMNVEV (reference sequence). The CDR3 covers 12 residues. CDR3 nucleotide sequence: TGTGCCAGCAGTTTTTTGTTTCAGCCCCAGCATTTT. Translating it yields CASSFLFQPQHF.

The chain links TRBV19 to TRBJ1-5, with a weak D call TRBD1 (6 bases). The CDR3 spans 16 residues. V was clipped by 1 base and J by 5 bases, with 15 bases between them. Germline-derived CDR1 and CDR2 are LNHDA and SQIVND (reference sequence). Here the CDR3 DNA reads TGTGCCAGTAGTATAGCCCCCGCGGGGGCTGATCAGCCCCAGCATTTT. This gives the protein CASSIAPAGADQPQHF.

The gene calls are TRBV11-2 and TRBJ2-1; 11 bases fit TRBD2. Germline-derived CDR1 and CDR2 are SGHAT and FQNNGV. The CDR3 runs 16 residues. V lost 4 bases, J lost 8 bases, and 10 bases stayed unmatched. The CDR3 loop reads CASSSVTSGVLDEQFF. Written as DNA, the CDR3 is TGTGCCAGCAGCTCAGTGACTAGCGGGGTCTTAGATGAGCAGTTCTTC.

The chain combines TRBV18 with TRBJ2-1, with TRBD2 matching over 8 bases. Germline assignment: CDR1 KGHSH and CDR2 LQKENI. The CDR3 runs to 13 residues. With V trimmed by 7 bases and J by 4 bases, 3 bases remained unmatched. CDR3 DNA sequence: TGTGCCAGCTTCTCTAGCGGGTACAATGAGCAGTTCTTC. Its protein is CASFSSGYNEQFF.